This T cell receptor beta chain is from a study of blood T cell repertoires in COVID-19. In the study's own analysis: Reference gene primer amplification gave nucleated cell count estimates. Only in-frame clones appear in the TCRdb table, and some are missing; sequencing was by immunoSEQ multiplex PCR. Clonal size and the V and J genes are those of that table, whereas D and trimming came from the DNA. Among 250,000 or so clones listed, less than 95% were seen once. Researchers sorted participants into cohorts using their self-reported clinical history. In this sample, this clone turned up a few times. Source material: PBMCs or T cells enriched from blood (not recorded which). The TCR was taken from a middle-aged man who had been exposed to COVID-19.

The CDR3 protein is CASSIDRDDEQFF. CDR3 nucleotide sequence: TGCGCCAGCAGCATCGACAGGGACGATGAGCAGTTCTTC. This rearrangement joins TRBV10-1 to TRBJ2-1, with 7 positions matching TRBD1. The CDR3 has 13 amino acids. The ends lost 6 bases at V and 8 bases at J; junction bases unmatched: 7. CDR1 WNHNN and CDR2 SYGVQD come from the germline V gene (reference sequence).